The 13 T cell receptor beta chains presented below share a single source sample, sequenced in a study of blood T cell repertoires in COVID-19. Method: immunoSEQ multiplex PCR; TCRdb's copy keeps in-frame clones and lacks some. This repertoire shows approximately 340,000 clones, over 80% found once; its top ten account for roughly 8.9%. The sequencing input was peripheral blood. All receptors derive from a man younger than 40 with COVID-19, enrolled during active disease.

This chain joins TRBV7-3 and TRBJ2-1; D may be TRBD2 (5 bases). The CDR3 contains 16 residues. The V and J ends lost 2 bases and 6 bases respectively, with 17 bases between them. Germline CDR1 reads SGHTA; CDR2 reads FQGTGA. The CDR3 is CASSLGGNSGGNEQFF. The CDR3 bases are TGTGCCAGCAGCTTAGGAGGCAACTCTGGTGGCAATGAGCAGTTCTTC.

The DNA for the CDR3 is TGTGCCAGCAGCTTAGGCCTAGTTTTCCTGAATGAGCAGTTCTTC. The encoded protein is CASSLGLVFLNEQFF. The chain joins TRBV7-2 to TRBJ2-1; no reliable D call. The CDR3 covers 15 residues. CDR1 is SGHTA and CDR2 is FQGNSA in the germline V gene. V dropped 1 base and J dropped 7 bases, with 14 bases sitting between them.

The chain has TRBV6-1 and TRBJ1-2, with 8 nucleotides matching TRBD1. Germline V gene lookup returns CDR1 MNHNS and CDR2 SASEGT. This CDR3 region has 13 residues. With V trimmed by 3 bases and J by 8 bases, 5 bases remained unmatched. Here the CDR3 DNA reads TGTGCCAGCAGTGACGGGACAGGATTCGGCTACACCTTC. Its translation: CASSDGTGFGYTF.

The J gene is TRBJ2-7, the V gene TRBV5-1; 11 bases line up with TRBD2. The CDR3 contains 20 residues. V trimming: 2 bases; J trimming: 0 bases; junction bases outside the gene matches: 16. Germline CDR1 is SGHRS and CDR2 is YFSETQ. CDR3 residues: CASSFQPGLAAPSFSYEQYF. The CDR3 DNA follows: TGCGCCAGCAGCTTCCAACCGGGACTAGCGGCACCATCTTTCTCCTACGAGCAGTACTTC.

The J gene is TRBJ2-5, the V gene TRBV28; D not certain. V was shortened by 4 bases and J by 5 bases, with 11 bases between the two germline ends. Per germline, CDR1 MDHEN and CDR2 SYDVKM. The CDR3 runs 13 residues. The CDR3 DNA reads TGTGCCAGCAGTTCATCGAGTGTGGAGACCCAGTACTTC. As protein: CASSSSSVETQYF.

The chain joins TRBV6-5 to TRBJ1-4; no definite D call. Germline assignment: CDR1 MNHEY and CDR2 SVGAGI. The CDR3 covers 15 residues. V gave up 6 bases and J gave up 3 bases, with 14 bases separating them. CDR3 amino acids: CASRSPGGANEKLFF. CDR3 bases: TGTGCCAGCAGATCCCCCGGAGGTGCTAATGAAAAACTGTTTTTT.

This clone occurred once. The chain uses TRBV3-1 (or the pseudogene TRBV3-2) and TRBJ2-5, with 7 bases that match TRBD1. CDR3 length equals 14 residues. The V gene end was trimmed by 1 base and the J gene end by 5 bases; junction bases not matched to a gene: 4. The germline CDR1 and CDR2 sequences are LGHDT and YNNKEL (reference sequence). Here the CDR3 DNA reads TGTGCCAGCAGCCAAGGACAGGGCGCGGAGACCCAGTACTTC. This encodes CASSQGQGAETQYF.

This chain connects TRBV7-3 to TRBJ2-7; possibly TRBD2 for D (6 bases). The CDR3 loop spans 15 amino acids. Trimming shortened V by 4 bases and J by 2 bases, and 15 bases separated the two germline ends. Germline CDR1 is SGHTA and CDR2 is FQGTGA. The CDR3 DNA follows: TGTGCCAGCAGCTCTTTTGCGGGAAGGGCCTACGAGCAGTACTTC. As protein: CASSSFAGRAYEQYF. Supplemented by reference TRBV7-3 and TRBJ2-7, the full variable domain reads GAGVSQTPSNKVTEKGKYVELRCDPISGHTALYWYRQSLGQGPEFLIYFQGTGAADDSGLPNDRFFAVRPEGSVSTLKIQRTERGDSAVYLCASSSFAGRAYEQYFGPGTRLTVT.

CDR3 region: CASSLGGTSGVSETQYF. CDR3 in DNA: TGTGCCAGCAGCTTAGGGGGAACTAGCGGGGTTTCCGAGACCCAGTACTTC. J is TRBJ2-5 and V is TRBV7-6, with 10 bases lining up with TRBD2. The J segment lost 5 bases and the V segment lost 1 base, leaving 10 bases of the junction unmatched. The germline gives CDR1 SGHVS, CDR2 FNYEAQ. The CDR3 extends over 17 amino acids.

Of note for this clone: The same CDR3 arises from other DNA sequences in this sample as well. The chain carries TRBV18 and TRBJ1-1, with TRBD1 identical over 8 bases. This CDR3 comprises 13 residues. Germline loops: CDR1 KGHSH, CDR2 LQKENI. Germline trimming cut 3 bases from V and 4 bases from J; bases unmatched to any gene: 1. This CDR3 is CASSPGQGTEAFF. The CDR3 nucleotides read TGTGCCAGCTCACCCGGACAGGGCACTGAAGCTTTCTTT.

The chain recombines TRBV10-3 with TRBJ2-5; 13 positions match TRBD2. The length of the CDR3 is 14 residues. Trimming removed 6 bases from V and 3 bases from J; junction bases left unmatched: 1. CDR1 and CDR2 from the germline V gene are ENHRY and SYGVKD. CDR3 nucleotides: TGTGCCATCAGGGGGACTAGCGGGGAAGAGACCCAGTACTTC. Encoded protein: CAIRGTSGEETQYF.

J is TRBJ1-4 and V is TRBV7-3; D is unresolved. V lost 5 bases and J lost 13, with 11 bases in between. Looked up from germline, CDR1 is SGHTA and CDR2 is FQGTGA. CDR3 length: 11 amino acids. The CDR3 sequence: CASSPRSGLFF. The CDR3 DNA follows: TGTGCCAGCAGCCCACGGAGCGGACTGTTTTTT.

This clone was counted between two and nine times. This rearrangement joins TRBV7-9 to TRBJ2-3; possible D gene TRBD2, 6 bases. The ends were cut back, 4 bases at V and 6 bases at J, with 17 bases in the middle. The CDR3 totals 15 residues. Looked up from germline, CDR1 is SEHNR and CDR2 is FQNEAQ (reference sequence). In DNA, the CDR3 is TGTGCCAGCAGCTGGCGGGACGCGGAGGGGGATACGCAGTATTTT. It codes for CASSWRDAEGDTQYF.